The present entry profiles one T cell receptor beta chain with its context. These data belong to a study of blood T cell repertoires in COVID-19. Overall study: Italy, Spain and the United States were the sources of the convalescent and acute COVID-19 samples. PBMCs, B-cell-depleted T cells, or T cells provided the cDNA or gDNA that made up the material.

Under the authors' procedure: Amplifying reference gene primers gave estimates of nucleated cell counts. Method: immunoSEQ multiplex PCR; TCRdb's copy keeps in-frame clones and lacks some. That table supplies the V and J calls and clone size; D and trimming were determined from the DNA. The table includes around 30,000 clones, about nine tenths detected once. Sequenced material: peripheral blood. This sequence was found in an elderly man with acute or convalescent COVID-19.

CDR3 in amino acids: CASSPSRNEQFF. In DNA, the CDR3 is TGTGCCAGCAGCCCCTCGCGAAATGAGCAGTTCTTC. The chain is built from TRBV7-9 and TRBJ2-1; D uncertain. This CDR3 spans 12 amino acids. Germline V CDR1 and CDR2: SEHNR, FQNEAQ (reference sequence). V dropped 5 bases and J dropped 7 bases, with 9 bases sitting between them. The whole variable domain, filled in from reference TRBV7-9 and TRBJ2-1, reads DTGVSQNPRHKITKRGQNVTFRCDPISEHNRLYWYRQTLGQGPEFLTYFQNEAQLEKSRLLSDRFSAERPKGSFSTLEIQRTEQGDSAMYLCASSPSRNEQFFGPGTRLTVL.